The 16 T cell receptor beta chains given below trace back to one sample, sequenced in a study of T-cell memory formation after mild COVID-19. TCRdb used MiXCR to reprocess the 5' RACE reads, holding one entry per CDR3 protein. The sample lists about 320,000 distinct CDR3 sequences, approximately 14% occurring once. Sequencing input: PBMCs or a T cell subset sorted from them (not recorded which). The receptors derive from a man in his late teens or twenties who had mild COVID-19 (a few samples of this study predate the infection). Cell type and time point are not known.

This clonotype was recorded a few times. The chain carries TRBV19 and TRBJ1-1, with D unresolved. Between the trimmed V and J ends, which lost 1 base and 10 bases, there was a span of 13 bases. Germline CDR1 reads LNHDA; CDR2 reads SQIVND (reference sequence). The CDR3 contains 13 residues. The CDR3 sequence is CASSIAAAKGAFF. The CDR3, as DNA: TGTGCCAGTAGTATAGCGGCAGCTAAAGGAGCTTTCTTT.

This clonotype was counted between two and nine times. This chain links TRBV20-1 with TRBJ2-3; perhaps TRBD1 as D (5 bases). Germline V CDR1 and CDR2: DFQATT, SNEGSKA (reference sequence). CDR3 length: 15 residues. With 8 bases removed from V and 4 bases from J, the gap between germline ends came to 22 bases. The CDR3: CSQSQASRAPDTQYF. CDR3 bases: TGCAGTCAATCACAAGCGTCCAGGGCCCCAGATACGCAGTATTTT.

V and J are TRBV20-1 and TRBJ2-1; possibly TRBD1 or TRBD2 for D (6 bases each). The CDR3 has 13 residues. The V end lost 2 bases, the J end lost 4 bases, and 9 bases lay between the germline ends. Looked up from germline, CDR1 is DFQATT and CDR2 is SNEGSKA (reference sequence). CDR3 nucleotide sequence: TGCAGTGCTAGATGGGGGGCTTACAATGAGCAGTTCTTC. Protein sequence: CSARWGAYNEQFF.

This clonotype was observed a handful of times. The chain employs TRBV3-1 and TRBJ1-6; possibly TRBD1 for D (6 bases). Germline V gene lookup returns CDR1 LGHDT and CDR2 YNNKEL (reference sequence). The length of the CDR3 is 12 residues. V shed 7 bases and J shed 9 bases, with 10 bases lying between them. The CDR3 reads CASKQGGSPLHF. CDR3 nucleotides: TGTGCCAGCAAACAGGGTGGTTCACCCCTCCACTTT.

This clonotype was seen a few times. The rearrangement links TRBV5-6 to TRBJ1-5; no definite D call. Germline CDR1 SGHDT, CDR2 YYEEEE. The CDR3 has 13 residues. V was cut by 2 bases and J by 4 bases, with 7 bases left in between. The CDR3 loop reads CASSFGHNQPQHF. The CDR3 DNA sequence: TGTGCCAGCAGCTTCGGGCATAATCAGCCCCAGCATTTT.

Only a few counts were recorded for this clonotype. The V gene is TRBV5-1, the J gene TRBJ1-2, with TRBD1 as a possible D gene (5 bases). Germline lookup yields CDR1 SGHRS and CDR2 YFSETQ. This CDR3 has 14 residues. V dropped 0 bases and J dropped 2 bases, with 8 bases sitting between them. CDR3 nucleotides: TGCGCCAGCAGCTTGGAGGGGTTAAACTATGGCTACACCTTC. Its protein is CASSLEGLNYGYTF.

This clonotype was recorded at least ten times. The gene calls are TRBV6-5 and TRBJ2-1; D gene unclear. CDR1 and CDR2 (germline): MNHEY, SVGAGI. The V end was cut by 6 bases, the J end by 0 bases, with 6 bases between. The CDR3 spans 13 residues. As DNA, the CDR3 is TGTGCCAGCAGCTCCGGCTCCTACAATGAGCAGTTCTTC. Protein product: CASSSGSYNEQFF.

V usage is TRBV15 and J usage is TRBJ2-3; D is perhaps TRBD1 or TRBD2 (6 bases each). Trimming pared 1 base from V and 0 bases from J, leaving 11 bases between. CDR1 and CDR2 from the germline V gene are LNHNV and YYDKDF (reference sequence). The CDR3 has 16 residues. CDR3: CATSRGTGASTDTQYF. DNA of the CDR3: TGTGCCACCAGCAGAGGTACGGGGGCCAGCACAGATACGCAGTATTTT.

The V gene is TRBV20-1, the J gene TRBJ1-6; 9 bases are shared with TRBD1. Germline values: CDR1 DFQATT, CDR2 SNEGSKA (reference sequence). Germline trimming cut 4 bases from V and 10 bases from J; bases unmatched to any gene: 11. This CDR3 is built from 15 residues. CDR3 region: CSATTAGTGRSPLHF. In DNA, the CDR3 is TGCAGTGCTACTACAGCCGGGACAGGGCGCTCACCCCTCCACTTT.

The chain has TRBV2 and TRBJ1-3; TRBD1 agrees at 7 bases. CDR3 size: 14 residues. The germline gives CDR1 SNHLY, CDR2 FYNNEI. With 7 bases clipped from V and 0 bases from J, the junction kept 3 bases outside the gene matches. The CDR3 DNA reads as TGTGCCAGCAAACGGGACAGCTCTGGAAACACCATATATTTT. This translates into CASKRDSSGNTIYF.

This clonotype was counted only a few times. The chain combines TRBV5-1 with TRBJ1-1; TRBD1 matches 7 bases. With V trimmed by 7 bases and J by 4 bases, 10 bases remained unmatched. CDR1 SGHRS and CDR2 YFSETQ come from the germline V gene. The CDR3 runs 14 residues. The CDR3 spells CASRRQGRVTEAFF. As DNA, the CDR3 is TGCGCCAGCCGTAGACAGGGCCGGGTCACTGAAGCTTTCTTT.

Comment on this clonotype: Its ends do not fully match the called genes, so a read error is possible. This chain uses TRBV12-3 or TRBV12-4 with TRBJ2-1; 8 bases are a match to TRBD2. The CDR3 covers 12 residues. The CDR3 protein is CSGGPGYNEQFF. In nucleotides, the CDR3 is TGCTCGGGGGGGCCGGGTTATAATGAGCAGTTCTTC.

This clonotype was counted ten times or more. The gene calls are TRBV7-2 and TRBJ2-2; D is ambiguous. This CDR3 is 13 amino acids long. Trimming pared 5 bases from V and 6 bases from J, leaving 10 bases between. CDR1 and CDR2 from the germline V gene are SGHTA and FQGNSA. The CDR3 protein is CASSLFTAGELFF. CDR3 sequence (DNA): TGTGCCAGCAGCCTATTTACCGCCGGGGAGCTGTTTTTT. Full variable domain (missing parts from reference TRBV7-2 and TRBJ2-2): GAGVSQSPSNKVTEKGKDVELRCDPISGHTALYWYRQSLGQGLEFLIYFQGNSAPDKSGLPSDRFSAERTGGSVSTLTIQRTQQEDSAVYLCASSLFTAGELFFGEGSRLTVL.

The rearrangement uses TRBV20-1 and TRBJ1-1, with D unresolved. The CDR3 contains 12 residues. V dropped 6 bases and J dropped 5 bases, with 13 bases sitting between them. Germline-derived CDR1 and CDR2 are DFQATT and SNEGSKA (reference sequence). CDR3 amino acids: CSAPLGLTEAFF. The CDR3 DNA sequence: TGCAGTGCCCCGCTAGGCTTAACTGAAGCTTTCTTT.

This clonotype was detected a few times. The rearrangement uses TRBV10-3 and TRBJ2-3, with 10 nucleotides matching TRBD2. CDR3 length: 15 residues. J was trimmed by 6 bases and V by 8 bases; bases with no gene match: 11. From germline, CDR1 is ENHRY and CDR2 SYGVKD. In DNA form, the CDR3 reads TGTGCCATCCGGCTTGGGGCTAGCGGGGGTGATACGCAGTATTTT. Its translation is CAIRLGASGGDTQYF.

This clonotype was picked up a small number of times. This chain joins TRBV7-9 and TRBJ2-5, with a tentative D call TRBD1 (6 bases). Trimming left V 5 bases short and J 4 bases short, with 17 bases between. Per germline, CDR1 SEHNR and CDR2 FQNEAQ (reference sequence). The CDR3 length is 15 residues. DNA of the CDR3: TGTGCCAGCAGCCCGGGGACACCAAAAAGAGAGACCCAGTACTTC. Translation: CASSPGTPKRETQYF.